Below, 12 T cell receptor beta chains from the same sample are listed, as sequenced in a study of CD8 T cells in Susac syndrome. RNA totalling 0.5 to 1 ug underwent reverse transcription with random hexamers. MiXCR, applied by TCRdb to the immunoSEQ multiplex PCR reads, yields one record per CDR3 protein. Of about 430,000 distinct CDR3 sequences listed, around 85% are singletons. The specimen sequenced was CD8+ T cells from PBMCs. Every receptor here comes from a human donor with multiple sclerosis.

As to this clonotype: A junction end diverges from the germline sequence, so it may reflect a read error. The chain uses TRBV6-1 and TRBJ2-3; a possible D gene is TRBD2 (6 bases). The CDR3 runs 12 residues. Germline V gives CDR1 MNHNS, CDR2 SASEGT. The DNA of the CDR3 is TGTGCCAGCAGTAAAGCGGGAGATACGCAGTATTTT. Translating gives CASSKAGDTQYF.

This rearrangement joins TRBV6-1 to TRBJ2-7; 10 bases are a match to TRBD1. CDR3 length equals 15 residues. Trimming took 1 base from V and 4 from J; bases not matched to a gene: 4. Germline CDR1 and CDR2: MNHNS and SASEGT. CDR3 coding DNA: TGTGCCAGCAGTGAAGAGACAGGGGGCGTTTACGAGCAGTACTTC. Protein product: CASSEETGGVYEQYF.

The CDR3 sequence: CASSPAGTGGWYYGYTF. In DNA form, the CDR3 reads TGTGCCAGCAGCCCGGCCGGGACAGGGGGTTGGTACTATGGCTACACCTTC. The chain joins TRBV7-9 to TRBJ1-2; 11 bases fit TRBD1. Germline V lookup: CDR1 SEHNR, CDR2 FQNEAQ (reference sequence). The CDR3 loop spans 17 amino acids. Germline trimming cut 5 bases from V and 3 bases from J; bases unmatched to any gene: 11.

V gene TRBV27 combines with J gene TRBJ2-7; D is perhaps TRBD1 (6 bases). V dropped 2 bases and J dropped 2 bases, with 10 bases sitting between them. Germline lookup yields CDR1 MNHEY and CDR2 SMNVEV (reference sequence). This CDR3 is built from 14 residues. The CDR3 protein is CASSLNRAAYEQYF. The CDR3 DNA is TGTGCCAGCAGTTTAAACAGGGCGGCCTACGAGCAGTACTTC.

The V and J genes are TRBV7-8 and TRBJ1-1, with D perhaps TRBD1 (5 bases). CDR3 length: 15 residues. The V gene's germline CDR1 is SGHVS and CDR2 FQNEAQ. Trimming shortened V by 5 bases and J by 4 bases, and 17 bases separated the two germline ends. The CDR3 loop reads CASSASGGQGTEAFF. CDR3 nucleotide sequence: TGTGCCAGCAGCGCGTCGGGCGGCCAGGGCACTGAAGCTTTCTTT.

The rearrangement joins TRBV10-3 to TRBJ2-3, with TRBD1 matching over 7 bases. Germline CDR1 ENHRY, CDR2 SYGVKD. The V and J ends lost 7 bases and 3 bases, in that order; junction bases with no gene match: 4. The length of the CDR3 is 13 residues. In nucleotides, the CDR3 is TGTGCCATCACGGGGACAGAAACAGATACGCAGTATTTT. Translating it yields CAITGTETDTQYF.

This clonotype was counted once. The V and J genes are TRBV19 and TRBJ2-2; 8 nucleotides match TRBD1. The CDR3 is 15 residues long. From germline, CDR1 is LNHDA and CDR2 SQIVND (reference sequence). With 3 bases clipped from V and 6 bases from J, the junction kept 6 bases outside the gene matches. The CDR3 DNA reads as TGTGCCAGTAGTATTGGACAGGGATGGGCCGGGGAGCTGTTTTTT. Translating it yields CASSIGQGWAGELFF.

The chain uses TRBV12-3 or TRBV12-4 and TRBJ2-1; TRBD2 matches at 10 bases. CDR3 length: 16 residues. The junction had 2 bases not matched to a gene; V was cut back by 1 base and J by 2 bases. This CDR3 reads CASSLGAGGPYNEQFF. The DNA of the CDR3 is TGTGCCAGCAGTTTAGGAGCGGGGGGGCCCTACAATGAGCAGTTCTTC.

The rearrangement links TRBV2 to TRBJ1-1, with unresolved D. Trimming took off 4 bases at V and 4 bases at J, with 4 bases between the two ends. Germline V gene data show CDR1 as SNHLY and CDR2 as FYNNEI. The CDR3 is 11 residues long. CDR3 protein: CASSVITEAFF. In DNA form, the CDR3 reads TGTGCCAGCAGTGTCATCACTGAAGCTTTCTTT.

The chain couples TRBV7-9 to TRBJ1-1; no reliable D call. The germline V gene has CDR1 SEHNR and CDR2 FQNEAQ (reference sequence). Trimming cost V 5 bases and J 3 bases, with 13 bases left between them. This CDR3 is built from 14 residues. The CDR3 here is CASSLWGFDTEAFF. The CDR3, as DNA: TGTGCCAGCAGCCTCTGGGGATTCGACACTGAAGCTTTCTTT.

With regard to this clonotype: The missing conserved phenylalanine or tryptophan at the end of this CDR3 makes a read error likely. The chain has TRBV6-5 and TRBJ2-7; D is unclear. The germline V gene encodes CDR1 MNHEY and CDR2 SVGAGI. Trimming stripped 2 bases from V and 0 bases from J, with 11 bases between. The CDR3 length is 15 residues. The CDR3 DNA is TGTGCCAGCAGTTACGGGCTAGAGAGCTCCTACGAGCAGTACTTG. This codes for CASSYGLESSYEQYL.

The rearrangement uses TRBV6-2 or TRBV6-3 and TRBJ2-7, with 8 bases that match TRBD1. Trimming cost V 2 bases and J 3 bases; bases outside gene matches: 6. Looked up from germline, CDR1 is MNHEY and CDR2 is SVGEGT. CDR3 size: 15 residues. The CDR3 region is CASSYNPGGLYEQYF. For the CDR3, the DNA is TGTGCCAGCAGTTACAACCCAGGGGGCCTCTACGAGCAGTACTTC.